Below are 32 T cell receptor beta chains sequenced from a single sample in a study of T cell changes during pregnancy in multiple sclerosis (dated 2019 in TCRdb). The library was obtained by the immunoSEQ multiplex PCR assay. As stored in TCRdb, this immuneACCESS dataset retains in-frame rearrangements with V and J assigned. A fraction of the clones does not appear; measured against another copy, unresolved V genes explain less than half of the discrepancy, and the remainder lacks a known reason. The sample has around 84,000 clones on record, 94% of them singletons. The top ten clones comprise more than 0.85% of the sample. The sample consisted of peripheral blood, taken in the second trimester of pregnancy. The receptors were sampled from a female donor in good health, enrolled as a control in a pregnancy study.

V usage is TRBV20-1 and J usage is TRBJ2-7, with D possibly matching TRBD2 (5 bases). This CDR3 comprises 11 residues. The germline V gene has CDR1 DFQATT and CDR2 SNEGSKA (reference sequence). Trimming shortened V by 7 bases and J by 0 bases, and 7 bases separated the two germline ends. DNA for the CDR3: TGCAGTGGCGGGTACTCCTACGAGCAGTACTTC. Amino acid sequence: CSGGYSYEQYF.

The chain links TRBV5-5 to TRBJ2-7; 8 bases are shared with TRBD1. V was clipped by 4 bases and J by 6 bases; unmatched bases: 9. The germline V gene has CDR1 SGHKS and CDR2 YYEKEE (reference sequence). The CDR3 consists of 14 residues. CDR3 protein: CASSEGQAKPEQYF. DNA for the CDR3: TGTGCCAGCAGCGAGGGACAGGCCAAACCCGAGCAGTACTTC.

The chain links TRBV6-1 to TRBJ2-7; 10 nucleotides agree with TRBD2. Germline assignment: CDR1 MNHNS and CDR2 SASEGT. With 1 base clipped from V and 5 bases from J, the junction kept 5 bases outside the gene matches. The CDR3 extends over 15 amino acids. In DNA form, the CDR3 reads TGTGCCAGCAGTGAAGGGTCTAGCGGGAGTAACGAGCAGTACTTC. This codes for CASSEGSSGSNEQYF.

The chain employs TRBV28 and TRBJ2-3; TRBD1 agrees at 10 bases. V shed 4 bases, J shed 5 bases, and the junction held 9 bases outside the gene matches. The germline gives CDR1 MDHEN, CDR2 SYDVKM. CDR3 length: 16 residues. DNA of the CDR3: TGTGCCAGCAGTTCTCTGACAGGGGGCATTAAAGATACGCAGTATTTT. It specifies CASSSLTGGIKDTQYF.

The genes are TRBV5-4 and TRBJ2-7; TRBD1 might be the D (5 bases). The CDR3 has 14 amino acids. Trimming left V 0 bases short and J 7 bases short, with 14 bases between. Germline values: CDR1 SGHNT, CDR2 YYREEE (reference sequence). The CDR3 reads CASSLGQGSLEQYF. As DNA, the CDR3 is TGTGCCAGCAGCTTGGGGCAGGGATCATTGGAGCAGTACTTC.

This chain joins TRBV7-2 and TRBJ2-4; no reliable D call. V was trimmed by 0 bases and J by 7 bases, leaving 10 bases between them. The CDR3 runs to 14 residues. CDR1 and CDR2 from the germline V gene are SGHTA and FQGNSA. The CDR3 loop reads CASSLAKTANIQYF. The CDR3 DNA reads as TGTGCCAGCAGCTTAGCGAAGACTGCTAACATTCAGTACTTC.

The rearrangement links TRBV5-1 to TRBJ2-2; TRBD2 agrees at 10 bases. The CDR3 has 15 residues. Germline CDR1 and CDR2: SGHRS and YFSETQ. V was pared by 4 bases and J by 0 bases, with 0 bases of the junction left unmatched. CDR3 sequence reads: CASSLAGANTGELFF. The CDR3 DNA sequence: TGCGCCAGCAGCCTAGCGGGGGCGAACACCGGGGAGCTGTTTTTT.

The V and J genes are TRBV6-1 and TRBJ2-7; 9 positions agree with TRBD1. The V segment lost 3 bases and the J segment 3 bases; nucleotides outside the gene matches: 3. Germline-derived CDR1 and CDR2 are MNHNS and SASEGT. The CDR3 has 14 amino acids. CDR3 sequence reads: CASSERTGVYEQYF. The CDR3, as DNA: TGTGCCAGCAGTGAGAGGACAGGGGTCTACGAGCAGTACTTC.

This chain uses TRBV28 with TRBJ2-7; 8 positions agree with TRBD1. The germline CDR1 and CDR2 sequences are MDHEN and SYDVKM. The CDR3 length is 17 residues. Trimming took 3 bases from V and 12 from J; bases not matched to a gene: 22. The CDR3 sequence is CASSFLTLGQDLGWRYF. The CDR3 DNA follows: TGTGCCAGCAGTTTTCTGACATTGGGACAGGACCTTGGATGGAGGTACTTC.

This rearrangement joins TRBV28 to TRBJ2-5; 8 nucleotides match TRBD2. The V gene's germline CDR1 is MDHEN and CDR2 SYDVKM. The length of the CDR3 is 15 residues. V was pared by 3 bases and J by 2 bases, with 5 bases of the junction left unmatched. In DNA form, the CDR3 reads TGTGCCAGCAGTTTTCTAGCGGGTGTACAAGAGACCCAGTACTTC. This gives the protein CASSFLAGVQETQYF.

This clone was counted a single time. This chain uses TRBV9 with TRBJ2-5; 13 bases fit TRBD2. CDR1 is SGDLS, CDR2 YYNGEE, per germline. The CDR3 sequence is 17 residues long. With 0 bases clipped from V and 5 bases from J, the junction kept 7 bases outside the gene matches. Here the CDR3 reads CASSVGTSGSYGETQYF. The DNA for the CDR3 is TGTGCCAGCAGCGTAGGGACTAGCGGGAGTTATGGTGAGACCCAGTACTTC.

The chain carries TRBV30 and TRBJ1-2; 9 bases align to TRBD1. V lost 2 bases, J lost 5 bases, and 3 bases stayed unmatched. CDR1 and CDR2 (germline): GTSNPN, SVGIG (reference sequence). The CDR3 extends over 13 amino acids. The chain's CDR3 is CAWSPGQGYGYTF. CDR3 DNA sequence: TGTGCCTGGAGTCCGGGACAGGGTTATGGCTACACCTTC.

The CDR3 loop is CASSHPDRGTEAFF. The DNA of the CDR3 is TGCGCCAGCAGTCACCCGGACAGGGGGACTGAAGCTTTCTTT. The chain joins TRBV23-1 to TRBJ1-1; 10 bases match TRBD1. TRBV23-1 is designated an ORF whose function remains uncertain. V trimming: 3 bases; J trimming: 5 bases; junction bases outside the gene matches: 3. The CDR3 totals 14 residues.

V and J are TRBV2 and TRBJ2-7, with a possible D match to TRBD2 (6 bases). There are 15 residues in the CDR3. V gave up 5 bases and J gave up 0 bases, with 14 bases separating them. The V gene's germline CDR1 is SNHLY and CDR2 FYNNEI. The CDR3: CASSWGTWTSYEQYF. The DNA of the CDR3 is TGTGCCAGCAGTTGGGGGACTTGGACCTCCTACGAGCAGTACTTC.

This clone was observed a handful of times. The V and J genes are TRBV5-1 and TRBJ2-3, with 12 bases fitting TRBD2. Germline loops: CDR1 SGHRS, CDR2 YFSETQ. The CDR3 runs to 16 residues. Germline trimming cut 4 bases from V and 0 bases from J; bases unmatched to any gene: 3. CDR3 in DNA: TGCGCCAGCAGCGGGACTAGCGGGTCTAGCACAGATACGCAGTATTTT. It specifies CASSGTSGSSTDTQYF.

The chain employs TRBV28 and TRBJ2-7; D is uncertain. V shed 2 bases and J shed 9 bases, with 17 bases lying between them. This CDR3 comprises 14 residues. CDR1 MDHEN and CDR2 SYDVKM come from the germline V gene. CDR3 nucleotides: TGTGCCAGCAGTTTACAGGTACCCTCTCGAAGGCAGTACTTC. It encodes CASSLQVPSRRQYF.

V gene TRBV7-8 combines with J gene TRBJ2-3; D might be TRBD2 (6 bases). The CDR3 consists of 18 residues. Germline lookup yields CDR1 SGHVS and CDR2 FQNEAQ. With 5 bases removed from V and 0 bases from J, the gap between germline ends came to 21 bases. The chain's CDR3 is CASSQVLSGTPSTDTQYF. In nucleotides, the CDR3 is TGTGCCAGCAGCCAAGTCCTTAGCGGTACTCCTAGCACAGATACGCAGTATTTT.

V and J are TRBV10-3 and TRBJ2-1; D might be TRBD1 (5 bases). The CDR3 runs to 13 residues. With 6 bases removed from V and 5 bases from J, the gap between germline ends came to 11 bases. The germline V gene encodes CDR1 ENHRY and CDR2 SYGVKD. CDR3 coding DNA: TGTGCCATCAGCCTCAGGGCCAACAATGAGCAGTTCTTC. Translating gives CAISLRANNEQFF.

The chain uses TRBV6-1 and TRBJ2-7; maybe TRBD1 (5 bases). This CDR3 spans 13 amino acids. V was shortened by 6 bases and J by 0 bases, with 9 bases between the two germline ends. The germline gives CDR1 MNHNS, CDR2 SASEGT. Here the CDR3 DNA reads TGTGCCAGCAGCCCGACAGCCTCCTACGAGCAGTACTTC. This codes for CASSPTASYEQYF.

The gene calls are TRBV4-1 and TRBJ2-7; D call uncertain. The CDR3 spans 14 residues. CDR1 is MGHRA and CDR2 is YSYEKL in the germline V gene. V was pared by 0 bases and J by 6 bases, with 12 bases between. CDR3 bases: TGCGCCAGCAGCCAAGATAGTAGGAGCCCCGAGCAGTACTTC. Encoded protein: CASSQDSRSPEQYF.

V gene TRBV28 combines with J gene TRBJ2-2, with 15 nucleotides matching TRBD2. The V and J ends lost 2 bases and 6 bases, in that order; junction bases with no gene match: 1. CDR1 MDHEN and CDR2 SYDVKM come from the germline V gene. The CDR3 sequence is 16 residues long. CDR3 sequence reads: CASSLGLAGGPGELFF. CDR3 nucleotides: TGTGCCAGCAGTTTAGGACTAGCGGGAGGGCCCGGGGAGCTGTTTTTT.

V and J are TRBV7-8 and TRBJ2-5, with 7 nucleotides matching TRBD1. Germline CDR1 reads SGHVS; CDR2 reads FQNEAQ. V was pared by 5 bases and J by 6 bases, with 6 bases of the junction left unmatched. This CDR3 has 13 residues. The CDR3 sequence is CASSGNRGQTQYF. CDR3 nucleotide sequence: TGTGCCAGCAGCGGCAACAGGGGACAGACCCAGTACTTC.

This chain links TRBV6-5 with TRBJ2-5; 9 positions agree with TRBD1. The trim removed 5 bases at V and 0 bases at J, leaving 4 bases unmatched. This CDR3 is built from 15 residues. From germline, CDR1 is MNHEY and CDR2 SVGAGI. CDR3 protein: CASSADRGYQETQYF. CDR3 sequence (DNA): TGTGCCAGCAGTGCCGACAGGGGGTACCAAGAGACCCAGTACTTC.

The gene calls are TRBV15 and TRBJ1-4; 10 bases fit TRBD1. The CDR3 is 17 residues long. Trimming took 1 base from V and 8 from J; bases not matched to a gene: 10. Germline lookup yields CDR1 LNHNV and CDR2 YYDKDF (reference sequence). CDR3 sequence (DNA): TGTGCCACCAGCAGAGTAAAGGGCCGGGACAGGGGAGAAAAACTGTTTTTT. Its protein is CATSRVKGRDRGEKLFF.

This rearrangement joins TRBV5-4 to TRBJ1-1; D is possibly TRBD1 (6 bases). The CDR3 is 13 residues long. Germline CDR1 reads SGHNT; CDR2 reads YYREEE (reference sequence). With 4 bases removed from V and 4 bases from J, the gap between germline ends came to 11 bases. The CDR3 nucleotides read TGTGCCAGCAGCGCAGGGGCTCCCACTGAAGCTTTCTTT. Protein: CASSAGAPTEAFF.

A single count supports this clone. The V and J genes are TRBV25-1 and TRBJ1-5, with TRBD1 matching 7 bases. Per the germline V gene, CDR1 is MGHDK and CDR2 is SYGVNS. This CDR3 has 14 residues. J lost 7 bases, V lost 4 bases, and 7 bases had no gene match. As DNA, the CDR3 is TGTGCCAGCAGTGTTGGAGGGGGCGGCCAGCCCCAGCATTTT. Residues: CASSVGGGGQPQHF.

J is TRBJ2-3 and V is TRBV7-2, with 11 bases lining up with TRBD2. The germline V gene encodes CDR1 SGHTA and CDR2 FQGNSA. The trim removed 4 bases at V and 0 bases at J, leaving 3 bases unmatched. The CDR3 is made up of 16 amino acids. The CDR3 is CASSSRLAGSTDTQYF. Here the CDR3 DNA reads TGTGCCAGCAGCTCGCGACTAGCGGGAAGCACAGATACGCAGTATTTT.

The chain is built from TRBV15 and TRBJ2-5; D is ambiguous. With 0 bases removed from V and 1 base from J, the gap between germline ends came to 12 bases. Per the germline V gene, CDR1 is LNHNV and CDR2 is YYDKDF (reference sequence). There are 16 residues in the CDR3. CDR3 bases: TGTGCCACCAGCAGAGATCAAGCGCTAGTCCAAGAGACCCAGTACTTC. Amino acids: CATSRDQALVQETQYF.

The gene calls are TRBV5-1 and TRBJ2-7, with D possibly matching TRBD2 (6 bases). Germline lookup yields CDR1 SGHRS and CDR2 YFSETQ. Trimming took off 1 base at V and 3 bases at J, with 14 bases between the two ends. The CDR3 sequence is 15 residues long. The CDR3 nucleotides are TGCGCCAGCAGCTTGATTGTGGGGGGAAACTACGAGCAGTACTTC. Amino acid sequence: CASSLIVGGNYEQYF.

The chain joins TRBV11-2 to TRBJ2-2; the match to TRBD2 covers 9 bases. The CDR3 totals 14 residues. The ends lost 11 bases at V and 5 bases at J; junction bases unmatched: 9. In germline, CDR1 is SGHAT, CDR2 FQNNGV. Written as DNA, the CDR3 is TGTGCCTCCCCGCGTGCGGGAGGGACCGGGGAGCTGTTTTTT. Protein sequence: CASPRAGGTGELFF.

The V gene is TRBV9, the J gene TRBJ2-2; 7 nucleotides line up with TRBD1. The germline gives CDR1 SGDLS, CDR2 YYNGEE. The V and J ends lost 0 bases and 4 bases, in that order; junction bases with no gene match: 6. This CDR3 spans 16 amino acids. Here the CDR3 DNA reads TGTGCCAGCAGCGTAGCTAGGGGACAGTTCACCGGGGAGCTGTTTTTT. Translation: CASSVARGQFTGELFF.

The chain has TRBV13 and TRBJ2-7; 9 nucleotides match TRBD1. The CDR3 consists of 12 residues. Germline values: CDR1 PRHDT, CDR2 FYEKMQ (reference sequence). The ends lost 4 bases at V and 6 bases at J; junction bases unmatched: 1. Written as DNA, the CDR3 is TGTGCCAGCAGCTCGGACAGGGGCGAGCAGTACTTC. This codes for CASSSDRGEQYF.